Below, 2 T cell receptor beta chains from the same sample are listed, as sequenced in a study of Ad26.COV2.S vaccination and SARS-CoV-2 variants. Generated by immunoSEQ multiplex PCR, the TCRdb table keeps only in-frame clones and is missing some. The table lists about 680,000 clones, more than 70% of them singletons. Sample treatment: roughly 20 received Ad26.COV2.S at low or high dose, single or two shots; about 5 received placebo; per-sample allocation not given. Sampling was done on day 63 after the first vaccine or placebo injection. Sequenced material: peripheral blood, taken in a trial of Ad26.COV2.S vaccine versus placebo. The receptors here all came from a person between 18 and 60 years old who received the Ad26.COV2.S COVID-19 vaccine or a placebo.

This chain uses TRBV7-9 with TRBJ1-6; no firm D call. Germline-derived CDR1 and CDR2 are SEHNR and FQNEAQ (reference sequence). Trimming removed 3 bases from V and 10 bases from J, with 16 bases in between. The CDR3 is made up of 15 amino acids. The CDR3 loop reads CASSFIAAAGSPLHF. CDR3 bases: TGTGCCAGCAGCTTTATAGCGGCGGCGGGATCACCCCTCCACTTT. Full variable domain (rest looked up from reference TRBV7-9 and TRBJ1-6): DTGVSQNPRHKITKRGQNVTFRCDPISEHNRLYWYRQTLGQGPEFLTYFQNEAQLEKSRLLSDRFSAERPKGSFSTLEIQRTEQGDSAMYLCASSFIAAAGSPLHFGNGTRLTVT.

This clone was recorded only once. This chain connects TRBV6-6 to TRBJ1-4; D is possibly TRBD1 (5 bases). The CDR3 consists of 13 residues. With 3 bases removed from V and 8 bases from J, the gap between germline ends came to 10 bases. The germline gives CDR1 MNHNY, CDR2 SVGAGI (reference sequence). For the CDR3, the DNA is TGTGCCAGCAGTTATAGGGGAACAGAAAAACTGTTTTTT. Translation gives CASSYRGTEKLFF.